A selection of T cell receptor beta chains follows, all from one sample in a study of T cell repertoires in cytomegalovirus infection. Their cognate antigens are unknown. TCRdb redid the calling of the reads with MiXCR, one entry per CDR3 protein. Here the sample spans around 900,000 distinct CDR3 sequences, approximately 32% being singletons. The starting material was cultured CD8+ T cells from PBMCs, obtained from culture after CMV antigen stimulation. The receptor set was obtained from a human donor in good health (CMV status not recorded). Some clones in this sample may be carry-over from other donors' samples. CDR3s include the opening cysteine and the closing phenylalanine or tryptophan. A D gene is named only where the DNA matches it firmly. The size of a clone is reported for some rows only, either as once, few or many, or as a class for expanded clones.

D | size | J | V | DNA | CDR3
TRBD1 | . | TRBJ1-2 | TRBV6-5 | TGTGCCAGCAGTTACTCTCCGGGACAGGGGCTTTCTAACTATGGCTACACCTTC | CASSYSPGQGLSNYGYTF
TRBD1 | . | TRBJ1-2 | TRBV9 | TGTGCCAGCAGCCCCCAGGACAGGGCGGGCTATGGCTACACCTTC | CASSPQDRAGYGYTF
TRBD2 | few | TRBJ2-7 | TRBV27 | TGTGCCAGCAGTCCGGGAGGAGGGCCCAACGAGCAGTACTTC | CASSPGGGPNEQYF
TRBD1 | once | TRBJ1-5 | TRBV27 | TGTGCCAGCAGTTTAAGAGGGGGCCGCAATCAGCCCCAGCATTTT | CASSLRGGRNQPQHF
. | . | TRBJ1-2 | TRBV6-1 | TGTGCCAGCAGTGACCCGGGACCCGCATGGGACTATGGCTACACCTTC | CASSDPGPAWDYGYTF
. | few | TRBJ2-7 | TRBV11-2 | TGTGCCAGCAGCTTAAGGCCGCACTACGAGCAGTACTTC | CASSLRPHYEQYF
. | . | TRBJ2-2 | TRBV13 | TGTGCCAGCATCCCTCATGGCAGTCCCGGGGAGCTGTTTTTT | CASIPHGSPGELFF
TRBD1 | . | TRBJ1-1 | TRBV15 | TGTGCCACCAGCAGAGACCTTGGACAGGGGGCAGCTTTCTTT | CATSRDLGQGAAFF
TRBD1 | few | TRBJ2-1 | TRBV11-2 | TGTGCCAGCAGCTCTTCTGGACAGGGATTTTACAATGAGCAGTTCTTC | CASSSSGQGFYNEQFF
. | . | TRBJ1-2 | TRBV5-3 | TGTGCCAGCCGTACAAAGGTGGGCTATGGCTACACCTTC | CASRTKVGYGYTF
TRBD1 | . | TRBJ2-7 | TRBV5-6 | TGTGCCAGCAGCTCAGGACAGGCGCGAGATTTC | CASSSGQARDF
TRBD2 | few | TRBJ2-3 | TRBV7-9 | TGTGCCAGCAGCTTACCGGGACTACAGGCCGATACGCAGTATTTT | CASSLPGLQADTQYF